A single sample is the source of the 24 T cell receptor beta chains below, sequenced in a study of OX40 agonist ivuxolimab in advanced cancers. This table comes from immunoSEQ multiplex PCR, and its TCRdb copy is limited to in-frame clones, with some not included. The sample records about 13,000 clones, around 72% being singletons. The specimen was CD4+ or CD8+ T cells sorted from blood, collected in a trial of the OX40 agonist ivuxolimab. These receptors all stem from an adult with an advanced solid tumor such as melanoma, head and neck, liver or kidney cancer.

The rearrangement links TRBV11-2 to TRBJ2-2, with D unclear. V was cut by 5 bases and J by 11 bases, with 15 bases left in between. Germline CDR1 and CDR2: SGHAT and FQNNGV. CDR3 size: 13 residues. CDR3 sequence reads: CASSLGGPSELFF. Here the CDR3 DNA reads TGTGCCAGCAGCCTGGGTGGGCCCTCAGAGCTGTTTTTT.

DNA for the CDR3: TGTGCCAGCAGTGAAGATGGATATGGCTACACCTTC. Residues: CASSEDGYGYTF. This rearrangement joins TRBV6-5 to TRBJ1-2, with D unresolved. V lost 5 bases to trimming and J lost 5 bases, with 9 bases between them. From germline, CDR1 is MNHEY and CDR2 SVGAGI. The CDR3 has 12 amino acids.

The table lists this clone with a few counts. The chain employs TRBV20-1 and TRBJ2-3, with a tentative D call TRBD2 (5 bases). The ends were cut back, 6 bases at V and 4 bases at J, with 5 bases in the middle. The germline V gene encodes CDR1 DFQATT and CDR2 SNEGSKA (reference sequence). The CDR3 loop spans 10 amino acids. The CDR3 bases are TGCAGTGCACTAGCAGATACGCAGTATTTT. Protein product: CSALADTQYF.

V gene TRBV5-6 combines with J gene TRBJ1-2; D gene ambiguous. CDR1 is SGHDT and CDR2 is YYEEEE in the germline V gene. The V end lost 1 base, the J end lost 2 bases, and 12 bases lay between the germline ends. This CDR3 contains 15 residues. CDR3 sequence (DNA): TGTGCCAGCAGCTTGACGGATTTCTACAACTATGGCTACACCTTC. This codes for CASSLTDFYNYGYTF.

V is TRBV9 and J is TRBJ2-3, with unresolved D. The CDR3 is made up of 14 amino acids. The germline gives CDR1 SGDLS, CDR2 YYNGEE. Trimming left V 0 bases short and J 2 bases short, with 7 bases between. The CDR3 protein is CASSVGRDTDTQYF. The CDR3 bases are TGTGCCAGCAGCGTAGGAAGGGACACAGATACGCAGTATTTT.

This chain links TRBV5-6 with TRBJ1-1; possible D gene TRBD1, 6 bases. The CDR3 is 12 residues long. V lost 1 base and J 11 bases, leaving 12 bases between the germline ends. The V gene's germline CDR1 is SGHDT and CDR2 YYEEEE. Here the CDR3 reads CASSLYRGHAFF. The CDR3 bases are TGTGCCAGCAGCTTGTACCGGGGACATGCTTTCTTT.

The chain joins TRBV18 to TRBJ2-7; D may be TRBD1 (6 bases). Germline-derived CDR1 and CDR2 are KGHSH and LQKENI. V was clipped by 1 base and J by 2 bases, with 15 bases between them. CDR3 length equals 16 residues. The DNA of the CDR3 is TGTGCCAGCTCACCACTCGGGGCAGGGGTCCCCTACGAGCAGTACTTC. It specifies CASSPLGAGVPYEQYF.

The J gene is TRBJ2-1, the V gene TRBV7-9, with D possibly matching TRBD2 (5 bases). Trimming removed 5 bases from V and 7 bases from J, with 15 bases in between. The V gene's germline CDR1 is SEHNR and CDR2 FQNEAQ (reference sequence). The CDR3 has 14 residues. CDR3 sequence (DNA): TGTGCCAGCAGCGCGACTACAAACTATAATGAGCAGTTCTTC. This codes for CASSATTNYNEQFF.

The chain couples TRBV9 to TRBJ2-7; the D is unclear. This CDR3 is 14 amino acids long. V was clipped by 0 bases and J by 2 bases, with 9 bases between them. Germline CDR1 is SGDLS and CDR2 is YYNGEE. CDR3 DNA: TGTGCCAGCAGCGTAGGAGTCGGAACCTACGAGCAGTACTTC. Protein product: CASSVGVGTYEQYF.

The chain employs TRBV7-2 and TRBJ2-7, with D perhaps matching TRBD1 (6 bases). This CDR3 contains 12 residues. Germline loops: CDR1 SGHTA, CDR2 FQGNSA. The V gene lost 6 bases and the J gene lost 5 bases, with 11 bases spanning the gap. The CDR3 bases are TGTGCCAGCAGTGACAGGTGGAACGAGCAGTACTTC. Translating gives CASSDRWNEQYF.

This clone was seen ten or more times. The rearrangement links TRBV20-1 to TRBJ2-7; possible D gene TRBD2, 6 bases. Germline V lookup: CDR1 DFQATT, CDR2 SNEGSKA (reference sequence). The V and J ends lost 7 bases and 5 bases respectively, with 12 bases between them. This CDR3 spans 11 amino acids. CDR3 loop: CSVSGGDEQYF. The CDR3 DNA sequence: TGCAGTGTATCAGGCGGGGACGAGCAGTACTTC.

The chain carries TRBV4-1 and TRBJ2-1, with 7 bases lining up with TRBD1. This CDR3 region has 15 residues. Unmatched junction bases numbered 5, after V lost 1 base and J lost 5 bases. The germline gives CDR1 MGHRA, CDR2 YSYEKL. CDR3 in DNA: TGCGCCAGCAGCCAAGGTCAGGGGGTGAACAATGAGCAGTTCTTC. It specifies CASSQGQGVNNEQFF.

Written as DNA, the CDR3 is TGTGCCAGCAGCCAGCTACAGGGGGAGGCGGATACGCAGTATTTT. Protein: CASSQLQGEADTQYF. The V and J genes are TRBV4-2 and TRBJ2-3; 8 bases agree with TRBD1. The V gene's germline CDR1 is LGHNA and CDR2 YNFKEQ. CDR3 length equals 15 residues. V lost 3 bases to trimming and J lost 6 bases; unmatched junction nucleotides: 8.

V is TRBV5-6 and J is TRBJ2-1; perhaps D is TRBD1 or TRBD2 (5 bases each). Trimming removed 4 bases from V and 8 bases from J, with 13 bases in between. The CDR3 has 13 residues. CDR1 and CDR2 (germline): SGHDT, YYEEEE. The CDR3 bases are TGTGCCAGCAGCCTTCGGGGCTTCGATGAGCAGTTCTTC. Amino acid sequence: CASSLRGFDEQFF.

This rearrangement joins TRBV7-3 to TRBJ2-1, with 16 nucleotides matching TRBD2. Per germline, CDR1 SGHTA and CDR2 FQGTGA. The CDR3 covers 16 residues. V trimming: 5 bases; J trimming: 8 bases; junction bases outside the gene matches: 6. This chain's CDR3 is CASSPGLAGGPDEQFF. As DNA, the CDR3 is TGTGCCAGCAGCCCGGGACTAGCGGGAGGGCCGGATGAGCAGTTCTTC.

The chain has TRBV28 and TRBJ1-4; D possibly corresponds to TRBD1 (6 bases). Germline V CDR1 and CDR2: MDHEN, SYDVKM. This CDR3 contains 16 residues. V was trimmed by 6 bases and J by 8 bases, leaving 22 bases between them. CDR3 region: CASRPGGAQGGEKLFF. The CDR3 DNA sequence: TGTGCCAGCAGACCGGGCGGGGCACAGGGAGGGGAAAAACTGTTTTTT.

The V and J genes are TRBV7-2 and TRBJ1-1; tentatively, D is TRBD1 (5 bases). The CDR3 consists of 17 residues. CDR1 and CDR2 (germline): SGHTA, FQGNSA. V shed 4 bases and J shed 1 base, with 19 bases lying between them. CDR3 amino acids: CASSWGPQGRGNTEAFF. As DNA, the CDR3 is TGTGCCAGCAGCTGGGGCCCACAAGGGCGGGGGAACACTGAAGCTTTCTTT.

V usage is TRBV27 and J usage is TRBJ2-2; tentative D call: TRBD1 (5 bases). The CDR3 runs 13 residues. CDR1 MNHEY and CDR2 SMNVEV come from the germline V gene (reference sequence). Trimming removed 5 bases from V and 6 bases from J, with 10 bases in between. The CDR3 DNA sequence: TGTGCCAGCAGTCACGAAGGGGCCGGGGAGCTGTTTTTT. It yields the protein CASSHEGAGELFF.

This clone was seen only once. The V call is TRBV4-2, the J call TRBJ1-4, with D tentatively TRBD1 (6 bases). Looked up from germline, CDR1 is LGHNA and CDR2 is YNFKEQ. V was shortened by 4 bases and J by 8 bases, with 17 bases between the two germline ends. This CDR3 is 15 amino acids long. The CDR3 spells CASSRHVGAREKLFF. The DNA for the CDR3 is TGTGCCAGCAGCCGGCACGTGGGGGCGCGGGAAAAACTGTTTTTT.

The chain has TRBV7-9 and TRBJ2-5; 7 bases map to TRBD2. The end of the DNA fits TRBJ2-7 better, so the J call may be wrong. The germline CDR1 and CDR2 sequences are SEHNR and FQNEAQ (reference sequence). The CDR3 spans 16 residues. CDR3 amino acids: CASSRQTSLDGDEQYF. As DNA, the CDR3 is TGTGCCAGCAGCAGACAGACTAGCTTGGATGGAGACGAGCAGTACTTC.

The sample holds one count of this clone. Here the CDR3 reads CASSTSSPGELFF. Here the CDR3 DNA reads TGTGCCAGCAGCACAAGTTCACCCGGGGAGCTGTTTTTT. The V call is TRBV28, the J call TRBJ2-2; no reliable D call. The V and J ends lost 6 bases and 6 bases respectively, with 11 bases between them. The CDR3 length is 13 residues. Germline CDR1 and CDR2: MDHEN and SYDVKM.

J is TRBJ2-7 and V is TRBV9; D perhaps matches TRBD1 (5 bases). Trimming cost V 3 bases and J 4 bases, with 11 bases left between them. Germline-derived CDR1 and CDR2 are SGDLS and YYNGEE. CDR3 size: 13 residues. CDR3 sequence reads: CASSATGTYEQYF. The CDR3 DNA follows: TGTGCCAGCAGCGCAACAGGTACATACGAGCAGTACTTC.

This clone was detected only a few times. The rearrangement uses TRBV6-5 and TRBJ2-7; D is possibly TRBD1 or TRBD2 (5 bases each). From germline, CDR1 is MNHEY and CDR2 SVGAGI. The CDR3 consists of 15 residues. Trimming pared 5 bases from V and 1 base from J, leaving 15 bases between. For the CDR3, the DNA is TGTGCCAGCAGTGGGGGTACAGACGGTTCCTACGAGCAGTACTTC. Translation gives CASSGGTDGSYEQYF.

The rearrangement uses TRBV4-1 and TRBJ2-7; 10 bases align to TRBD2. J lost 6 bases, V lost 0 bases, and 8 bases had no gene match. The germline V gene has CDR1 MGHRA and CDR2 YSYEKL. This CDR3 has 16 residues. This CDR3 is CASSQDGLAGVGEQYF. CDR3 nucleotide sequence: TGCGCCAGCAGCCAAGATGGTCTAGCGGGAGTCGGCGAGCAGTACTTC.